These T cell receptor beta chains were read from a single sample in a study of control samples from healthy donors and cancer patients. Clones were read by immunoSEQ multiplex PCR, and TCRdb kept only the in-frame ones, dropping some. Among 200,000 to 250,000 clones listed, over 90% were seen once. Sequencing input: blood. These receptors all stem from a man aged 45-60 years in good health. Each CDR3 is given with its conserved first and last residue. Each record gives: CDR3 protein, CDR3 DNA, J gene, clone size, V gene, D gene. A D gene is named only where the DNA matches it firmly. Clone size is not always given. Where it is, it says once, few, many or a class for expanded clones.

CDR3 protein: CASSPPDRALLAQYF
CDR3 DNA: TGTGCCAGCAGTCCCCCTGATCGGGCACTTCTGGCGCAGTATTTT
J gene: TRBJ2-3
clone size: -
V gene: TRBV28
D gene: -

CDR3 protein: CASAIHRNTEAFF
CDR3 DNA: TGCGCCAGCGCAATCCATCGAAACACTGAAGCTTTCTTT
J gene: TRBJ1-1
clone size: -
V gene: TRBV5-1
D gene: -

CDR3 protein: CSVEDHPSPTHSKPNYGYTF
CDR3 DNA: TGCAGCGTTGAAGATCACCCTTCGCCCACTCACTCCAAACCAAACTATGGCTACACCTTC
J gene: TRBJ1-2
clone size: -
V gene: TRBV29-1
D gene: -

CDR3 protein: CASSGPGRGAYGYTF
CDR3 DNA: TGTGCCAGCAGCGGACCCGGGAGAGGCGCCTATGGCTACACCTTC
J gene: TRBJ1-2
clone size: once
V gene: TRBV2
D gene: -

CDR3 protein: CASSPAGVTDTQYF
CDR3 DNA: TGTGCCAGCTCCCCCGCGGGTGTCACAGATACGCAGTATTTT
J gene: TRBJ2-3
clone size: -
V gene: TRBV18
D gene: -

CDR3 protein: CASSPYRTEVGYTF
CDR3 DNA: TGTGCCAGCTCACCATATAGGACAGAAGTGGGCTACACCTTC
J gene: TRBJ1-2
clone size: -
V gene: TRBV18
D gene: -

CDR3 protein: CATTPWGRDNQPQHF
CDR3 DNA: TGTGCCACCACCCCTTGGGGACGGGACAATCAGCCCCAGCATTTT
J gene: TRBJ1-5
clone size: -
V gene: TRBV15
D gene: -

CDR3 protein: CASSPDRTDTQYF
CDR3 DNA: TGTGCCAGCAGCCCCGACAGAACAGATACGCAGTATTTT
J gene: TRBJ2-3
clone size: -
V gene: TRBV5-4
D gene: -

CDR3 protein: CASIRQGLNTEAFF
CDR3 DNA: TGTGCCAGCATTAGACAGGGCCTGAACACTGAAGCTTTCTTT
J gene: TRBJ1-1
clone size: -
V gene: TRBV6-5
D gene: TRBD1

CDR3 protein: CASRGYNEQFF
CDR3 DNA: TGTGCCAGCAGAGGGTACAATGAGCAGTTCTTC
J gene: TRBJ2-1
clone size: -
V gene: TRBV2
D gene: -

CDR3 protein: CASSAVTYGYTF
CDR3 DNA: TGTGCCAGCAGTGCTGTCACCTATGGCTACACCTTC
J gene: TRBJ1-2
clone size: -
V gene: TRBV6-6
D gene: -

CDR3 protein: CASSITISGSYGYTF
CDR3 DNA: TGTGCCAGTAGTATTACAATTTCGGGATCCTATGGCTACACCTTC
J gene: TRBJ1-2
clone size: -
V gene: TRBV19
D gene: -

CDR3 protein: CSARERGAQHF
CDR3 DNA: TGCAGTGCTAGAGAACGGGGGGCCCAGCATTTT
J gene: TRBJ1-5
clone size: -
V gene: TRBV20-1
D gene: -

CDR3 protein: CASRTPTGIQETQYF
CDR3 DNA: TGTGCCAGCAGAACCCCGACGGGGATCCAAGAGACCCAGTACTTC
J gene: TRBJ2-5
clone size: -
V gene: TRBV6-5
D gene: -

CDR3 protein: CASSEFGKGTSYGYTF
CDR3 DNA: TGTGCCAGCAGTGAATTCGGTAAGGGTACCAGCTATGGCTACACCTTC
J gene: TRBJ1-2
clone size: once
V gene: TRBV25-1
D gene: -